This TCR beta chain comes out of a study of cytomegalovirus exposure and HLA in healthy donors (dated by TCRdb to 2017 to 2019). For context, the study as a whole: According to an earlier analysis of 550 to 750 of the donors, 150 million to 200 million T cells yielded 117 million unique TCR beta sequences and approximately 300 Gb of sequence data. An early release that covered fewer than 750 HLA-typed donors contained approximately 320 gigabases of sequencing data and tens of millions of unique TCR sequences. The genetic ancestry cluster associated with self-reported Caucasian donors included roughly 84% of the approximately 410 genotyped donors. The study aimed to test whether signatures of past pathogen exposure could be identified by cataloging public T cell receptors. The T cell repertoires of roughly 660 subjects were profiled by immunosequencing and related to cytomegalovirus serostatus. Along with the roughly 700-subject first cohort, a separate validation cohort of over a hundred different subjects was used. High-throughput TCR immunosequencing, statistical association of individual TCRs with disease status, and machine learning were combined to predict cytomegalovirus infection status. A later analysis re-examined previously published TCR beta repertoires from roughly 720 donors and added high-resolution HLA genotyping to investigate patterns of TCR occurrence. In the later analysis, no new phenotypic data were used to find candidate immune exposures; instead, reliance was placed on TCR beta sequences and their occurrence across donors. An earlier analysis of approximately 580 of the donors used high-throughput TCR beta sequencing to judge whether each TCR beta V gene segment behaved as functional or pseudogenic. Donor age, sex, ethnicity and CMV serostatus were compiled together with the repertoire data. A later genetic analysis took genome-wide SNP genotypes for about 60% of the roughly 670 donors and used that subset as a discovery cohort. All discovery cohort repertoires had been generated on a single sequencing platform. HLA typing covered class I and class II loci at four-digit resolution. Typing coverage varied by locus: roughly 620-640 donors for A, B, C, DRB1 and DQB1; about 520 for DQA1; 600 to 610 for DPA1; approximately 450 for DPB1. Four to six DR-DQ haplotypes were handled as single units for association and clustering because linkage in the cohort was strong. Among 350 to 400 genotyped donors of the cohort, an average of approximately 240,000 unique TCR beta nucleotide sequences were sequenced per donor, around 18% of them non-productive.

Paper-wide results and their limitations: Strong co-occurrence of HLA alleles, especially DR and DQ, made assigning TCR associations to individual alleles difficult. Compared with equally common non-associated chains, HLA-associated TCR beta chains in a later analysis were more clonally expanded and had lower generation probabilities. Cytomegalovirus status was reported to be diagnosed by the classifier with high specificity and sensitivity in both the original and validation cohorts. A total of 164 TCR beta chains were listed by the study as associated with cytomegalovirus. A cluster of highly shared sequence variants was judged likely to represent a technical artifact of the sequencing pipeline. A further reported finding was that TCR beta sequences accurately predicted the HLA-A and HLA-B alleles for most subjects in the first cohort. The cohort was sequenced for TCR beta chains only, and without alpha or paired-chain data the features that could be detected were limited. The 87-base-pair reads could not distinguish some IMGT-functional V segments, including TRBV6-2 and TRBV6-3, so those segments were excluded. A later genetic analysis reported fewer N-insertions in productive TCRs among donors in an Asian-associated ancestry cluster than the roughly 700-donor mean. In a later genetic analysis, a missense DCLRE1C variant was associated with V-gene and J-gene trimming of TCR beta chains, and the association was replicated in an independent cohort. According to a later analysis, most CMV-associated TCR beta chains appeared to be HLA-restricted, and the HLA associations seemed to be driven largely by CMV exposure. The earlier analysis of approximately 560 of the donors excluded some 15 rarely observed V segments, including chromosome 9 orphons, because counts were too low. Broadly in line with IMGT annotations, most TCR beta V segments showed up in productive rearrangements about 87% or about 30% of the time in an earlier analysis of several hundred of the donors. It was suggested by the authors that the approach could potentially be generalized to other disease states and immunological phenotypes. While some public TCRs were present in many individuals, most TCR sequences turned up only very rarely across donors. A later analysis reported that several top co-occurrence clusters appeared linked to parvovirus B19, influenza, CMV and Epstein-Barr virus. A few of the identified cytomegalovirus-associated TCR beta chains were confirmed in vitro to be specific for cytomegalovirus antigens. According to a later analysis, TCR association rates differed among HLA loci, with DRB1 alleles showing the most associated TCRs and HLA-C alleles showing the fewest. Because HLA typing was unavailable for some donors at each locus, only the typed subset was used in association tests. The presence/absence analyses assumed that sequencing depth was roughly uniform across donors, and that assumption may not be true. Immune exposure information for the cohort was limited to CMV serostatus. Linkage disequilibrium might explain the correlated functional status among segregating V segments, but an unknown experimental factor could not be excluded. In a later analysis, some 17,000 TCR beta sequences were associated with specific HLA alleles at a false discovery rate of 0.05.

This clone was seen more than once but under ten times. Its specific antigen is unknown. It has no much larger one-base neighbor in the sample; base qualities were not kept. The cohort comprised more than 550 healthy bone marrow donors. At the time of sampling, every cohort member was nominally healthy, though immune exposures that went unrecorded were likely present. The donor tested CMV seropositive and was one of the 289 seropositive cohort members. Every donor gave a peripheral blood sample, and the peripheral blood mononuclear cells from that sample were used for TCR beta sequencing. Genomic DNA extraction from the blood cell samples was performed with the Qiagen DNeasy Blood Extraction Kit. Including cysteine and phenylalanine, the CDR3 has 14 amino acids. Here the CDR3 DNA is all that survives: 42 bases in frame from base 1. The germline V and J ends show losses of 6 bases and 4 bases respectively, and no gene match explains 6 bases of the junction. The CDR1 and CDR2 encoded by the germline V gene (reference sequence) are MNHNY and SVGAGI.

Libraries were built with the immunoSEQ multiplex PCR assay. For the multiplex PCR, a mixture combining 60 forward primers for TCR Vbeta segments and 13 reverse primers for TCR Jbeta segments was used. Amplification of the CDR3 region of rearranged TCR beta genes was performed with a multiplex PCR assay on genomic DNA. The amplified TCR beta libraries were sequenced on the Illumina HiSeq System as 87-base-pair reads. Concerning the study's data processing: Across the roughly 640 repertoires, a later analysis counted tens of millions of unique TCR beta chains, around 11 million of which were shared by at least two donors. To remove PCR and sequencing errors, raw reads were error-corrected and collapsed into unique sequences using a nearest-neighbor algorithm that merged closely related sequences. To assign V, D and J gene segments, CDR3 sequences were aligned to IMGT reference sequences. Each retained sequence needed at least a six-nucleotide match to both a V gene segment and a J gene segment. A rearrangement was called productive if the CDR3 had no stop codons and remained in frame with V and J, and every other rearrangement was called non-productive. CDR3 was defined by IMGT convention, running from the second conserved V-encoded cysteine to the conserved J-encoded phenylalanine. Sequences without an unambiguous match to a single V gene segment were excluded from the earlier analysis of about 600 of the donors. In an earlier analysis of about 590 of the donors, a V segment was called functional when productive rearrangements were above 56.7%, and segregating when the standard deviation between donors exceeded 5%. To diagnose cytomegalovirus status from the catalog of TCR beta chain sequences, a statistical classification framework was built. V and J gene assignment, in a later analysis, came from comparing TCR nucleotide sequences with IMGT/GENE-DB human TR gene sequences. A later analysis assigned CDR3 sequences and most-parsimonious VDJ recombination scenarios with the TCRdist pipeline. In a later analysis, every TCR beta chain was defined by the combination of its CDR3 amino acid sequence and its V-gene family, and reads without a unique V-gene family were dropped. To address suspected cross-contamination and a sequencing artifact, a later analysis removed some 620 highly shared, low-generation-probability nucleotide sequences. In a later analysis, a clonal expansion index was calculated for each public chain from normalized within-repertoire ranks of inferred template counts. In a later analysis, generation probabilities were computed using a VDJ recombination model fitted to out-of-frame rearrangements, and the results were checked against IGoR. In a later analysis, hypergeometric tests were used to score TCR-TCR, TCR-HLA and TCR-CMV co-occurrence, with a repertoire-size bias correction applied to TCR pairs. A later analysis estimated false discovery rates by permuting HLA or CMV assignments 20 times. In a later analysis, co-occurring TCRs were grouped with DBSCAN, and TCRdist sequence similarity was added when clustering was performed within HLA-allele-positive subsets. Repertoires with fewer than 30,000 or more than 120,000 public chains were left out of co-occurrence clustering, as were four to six repertoires with anomalous nucleotide sharing. This immuneACCESS table, as held by TCRdb, lists in-frame sequences with V and J called but not all clones. Of the missing ones, under half trace to an unresolved V gene in checked studies; the others have no known cause. Clonal size and the V and J genes are those of that table, whereas D and trimming came from the DNA. The sample has 130,000 to 150,000 clones on record, 65% to 85% of them singletons. Jointly, the top ten make up less than 8% of the sample.

Sequences were obtained from PBMCs. This receptor was identified in a woman aged 40 to 50 in good health and CMV-seropositive. The rearrangement joined TRBV6-6 to TRBJ1-1; a stretch of 9 junction bases matches TRBD1. This receptor has the CDR3 CASSRTGVSTEAFF. The nucleotides are TGTGCCAGCAGCAGGACAGGGGTCTCCACTGAAGCTTTCTTT.